Listed below are T cell receptor beta chains from one sample, sequenced in a study of cytotoxic CD8 clonotypes in ibrutinib-treated CLL. Sequencing was performed with immunoSEQ multiplex PCR; in TCRdb, only in-frame clones are kept and a portion is missing. The sample shows tens of thousands of clones, 56% of them seen only once. The material was PBMCs, obtained after 24 months of ibrutinib treatment. These receptors were collected from a human donor with chronic lymphocytic leukemia. Both conserved end residues are part of each CDR3. A D gene is named only where the DNA matches it firmly. Some rows have no size entry. The others give once, few or many, or a class for an expanded clone.

clone_size j_call v_call d_call cdr3_aa cdr3_nt
NA TRBJ2-5 TRBV5-1 NA CASSLVQLYQETQYF TGCGCCAGCAGCTTGGTACAACTGTACCAAGAGACCCAGTACTTC
NA TRBJ1-1 TRBV9 NA CASSVAAGVTEAFF TGTGCCAGCAGCGTAGCTGCGGGCGTGACTGAAGCTTTCTTT
NA TRBJ2-1 TRBV10-3 TRBD1 CAVNRDRGSNEQFF TGTGCCGTAAACCGGGACAGGGGTAGTAATGAGCAGTTCTTC
medium-sized TRBJ1-3 TRBV5-6 NA CASSLVVAGNTIYF TGTGCCAGCAGCTTGGTCGTGGCAGGAAACACCATATATTTT
NA TRBJ1-2 TRBV20-1 NA CSAPQGYTF TGCAGTGCTCCACAGGGCTACACCTTC
few TRBJ2-2 TRBV18 NA CASSPLGRGSNTGELFF TGTGCCAGCTCACCTTTGGGCAGGGGCTCGAACACCGGGGAGCTGTTTTTT
few TRBJ2-7 TRBV29-1 TRBD2 CSAKGAGGPLEQYF TGCAGCGCCAAGGGAGCGGGAGGGCCCCTCGAGCAGTACTTC
NA TRBJ1-1 TRBV10-3 TRBD1 CASRQGGTEAFF TGTGCCAGCAGACAGGGTGGCACTGAAGCTTTCTTT
NA TRBJ1-5 TRBV19 NA CASSIGGSGGNQPQHF TGTGCCAGTAGTATAGGGGGATCGGGGGGCAATCAGCCCCAGCATTTT
few TRBJ1-4 TRBV2 NA CASREYGNEKLFF TGTGCCAGCAGAGAATATGGTAATGAAAAACTGTTTTTT
few TRBJ1-3 TRBV5-6 NA CASSLVRGWSSYSGNTIYF TGTGCCAGCAGCTTGGTGCGGGGCTGGTCGTCTTACTCTGGAAACACCATATATTTT
NA TRBJ2-7 TRBV4-2 NA CASSQDGGSSYEQYF TGTGCCAGCAGCCAGGACGGGGGAAGCTCCTACGAGCAGTACTTC
few TRBJ2-2 TRBV5-1 NA CASRRQANTGELFF TGCGCCAGCAGGAGGCAGGCGAACACCGGGGAGCTGTTTTTT
many TRBJ2-1 TRBV6-6 NA CASSPAYNEQFF TGTGCCAGCAGTCCCGCCTACAATGAGCAGTTCTTC
NA TRBJ2-2 TRBV5-1 TRBD1 CASSQRTGGVTGELFF TGCGCCAGCAGCCAACGGACAGGGGGCGTAACCGGGGAGCTGTTTTTT
few TRBJ1-5 TRBV30 NA CAWRPQAGQPQHF TGTGCCTGGAGACCCCAGGCGGGCCAGCCCCAGCATTTT
NA TRBJ1-2 TRBV6-6 NA CASKAWQGLNYGYTF TGTGCCAGCAAAGCCTGGCAGGGACTCAACTATGGCTACACCTTC
NA TRBJ1-1 TRBV6-5 NA CASSYSPGWNTEAFF TGTGCCAGCAGTTACTCACCGGGGTGGAACACTGAAGCTTTCTTT
NA TRBJ2-1 TRBV11-2 NA CASSLGTFSYNEQFF TGTGCCAGCAGCCTAGGAACATTCTCCTACAATGAGCAGTTCTTC
NA TRBJ1-4 TRBV28 TRBD1 CASTPRQGVFDWKLFF TGTGCCAGCACCCCACGACAGGGTGTTTTCGATTGGAAACTGTTTTTT
few TRBJ2-1 TRBV18 NA CASSQTPYNEQFF TGTGCCAGCTCACAGACACCCTACAATGAGCAGTTCTTC
NA TRBJ2-7 TRBV5-1 NA CASSLGYTGGDEQYF TGCGCCAGCAGCTTGGGGTACACAGGAGGGGACGAGCAGTACTTC
NA TRBJ2-6 TRBV11-2 TRBD1 CASSFGQGYSGANVLTF TGTGCCAGCAGCTTTGGACAGGGATATTCTGGGGCCAACGTCCTGACTTTC
NA TRBJ2-1 TRBV6-5 NA CASSYSNEQFF TGTGCCAGCAGTTACTCCAATGAGCAGTTCTTC
once TRBJ2-1 TRBV11-2 NA CASSFFGSYNEQFF TGTGCCAGCAGTTTTTTCGGGTCTTACAATGAGCAGTTCTTC
NA TRBJ1-5 TRBV6-1 NA CASSEASGTRRGNQPQHF TGTGCCAGCAGTGAAGCGTCGGGGACCCGACGGGGCAATCAGCCCCAGCATTTT
NA TRBJ1-5 TRBV5-4 NA CASSGRPPGASNQPQHF TGTGCCAGCAGCGGGAGGCCCCCAGGGGCTAGTAATCAGCCCCAGCATTTT
many TRBJ2-1 TRBV5-1 TRBD1 CASSLVGQGYNEQFF TGCGCCAGCAGCTTGGTGGGACAGGGCTACAATGAGCAGTTCTTC
NA TRBJ2-3 TRBV6-4 TRBD1 CASSQDRRIGTDTQYF TGTGCCAGCAGTCAGGACAGGCGAATTGGGACAGATACGCAGTATTTT
NA TRBJ2-6 TRBV7-2 TRBD1 CASSWGQGRSGANVLTF TGTGCCAGCAGCTGGGGACAGGGGAGGTCTGGGGCCAACGTCCTGACTTTC
NA TRBJ2-7 TRBV11-2 NA CASSLEYEQYF TGTGCCAGCAGCTTAGAGTACGAGCAGTACTTC
NA TRBJ2-3 TRBV30 NA CAWDPRTDTQYF TGTGCCTGGGACCCTCGCACAGATACGCAGTATTTT
NA TRBJ1-5 TRBV30 TRBD1 CAWRTGQGRDQPQHF TGTGCCTGGAGGACCGGACAGGGTCGAGATCAGCCCCAGCATTTT
NA TRBJ1-2 TRBV9 NA CASSENYGYTF TGTGCCAGTTCAGAAAACTATGGCTACACCTTC
many TRBJ2-3 TRBV19 TRBD1 CASSLQGVSTDTQYF TGTGCCAGTAGTCTACAGGGGGTTAGCACAGATACGCAGTATTTT
NA TRBJ1-5 TRBV7-2 TRBD1 CASSLDTGANQPQHF TGTGCCAGCAGCTTGGACACAGGGGCCAATCAGCCCCAGCATTTT
few TRBJ2-7 TRBV25-1 NA CASSEFKGTGEQYF TGTGCCAGCAGTGAATTCAAGGGGACGGGCGAGCAGTACTTC
NA TRBJ1-1 TRBV28 NA CASSLLGAFMNTEAFF TGTGCCAGCAGTTTACTGGGGGCCTTCATGAACACTGAAGCTTTCTTT
NA TRBJ2-7 TRBV9 NA CASSVEYEQYF TGTGCCAGCAGCGTAGAGTACGAGCAGTACTTC
NA TRBJ2-3 TRBV11-2 NA CASSLRPGTDTQYF TGTGCCAGCAGCTTAAGGCCGGGGACAGATACGCAGTATTTT
NA TRBJ1-2 TRBV4-1 NA CASSQDYRGGYTF TGCGCCAGCAGCCAAGATTATAGGGGTGGCTACACCTTC
NA TRBJ1-2 TRBV6-1 NA CASSEVGGYTF TGTGCCAGCAGTGAAGTAGGTGGCTACACCTTC
NA TRBJ2-7 TRBV15 TRBD2 CATSREGSGMSSYEQYF TGTGCCACCAGCAGAGAGGGTAGCGGGATGAGCTCCTACGAGCAGTACTTC
NA TRBJ2-4 TRBV19 NA CATGTPLAKNIQYF TGTGCCACGGGGACTCCCTTAGCCAAAAACATTCAGTACTTC
NA TRBJ2-1 TRBV7-9 NA CASSLPTTGLIF TGTGCCAGCAGCTTACCGACTACAGGGTTAATCTTC
NA TRBJ2-1 TRBV7-9 NA CASSRSDQENEQFF TGTGCCAGCAGCCGTTCGGACCAGGAGAATGAGCAGTTCTTC
few TRBJ1-1 TRBV28 NA CASSLWWTEAFF TGTGCCAGCAGTTTATGGTGGACTGAAGCTTTCTTT
few TRBJ2-3 TRBV5-6 TRBD1 CASSAGQARTDTQYF TGTGCCAGCAGCGCCGGACAGGCCCGCACAGATACGCAGTATTTT
few TRBJ2-1 TRBV20-1 NA CSASFSYEQFF TGCAGTGCCTCCTTTAGTTATGAGCAGTTCTTC
NA TRBJ1-5 TRBV7-6 NA CASSLGGYSNQPQHF TGTGCCAGCAGCTTAGGAGGTTATAGCAATCAGCCCCAGCATTTT
many TRBJ2-4 TRBV28 TRBD1 CASSTGDVTKNIQYF TGTGCCAGCAGCACAGGGGACGTTACCAAAAACATTCAGTACTTC
many TRBJ2-1 TRBV5-1 NA CASSPLAEPSYNEQFF TGCGCCAGCAGCCCGCTAGCAGAACCTTCCTACAATGAGCAGTTCTTC
NA TRBJ2-1 TRBV6-5 TRBD2 CASSYLGGVSYNEQFF TGTGCCAGCAGTTACCTCGGGGGGGTCTCCTACAATGAGCAGTTCTTC
NA TRBJ2-3 TRBV6-4 TRBD2 CASSDGPSGGDTQYF TGTGCCAGCAGTGATGGGCCTAGCGGTGGAGATACGCAGTATTTT
once TRBJ1-2 TRBV28 NA CASSISLGSYGYTF TGTGCCAGCAGTATTAGCCTGGGTTCCTATGGCTACACCTTC